A single TCR beta chain is shown here with its context. Its antigen remains unidentified. Base qualities are not at hand, and no much larger clone is one base apart. Unmatched junction bases come to 8, with V trimmed by 3 bases and J by 9 bases. As encoded in the germline V gene (reference sequence), CDR1 is GTSNPN while CDR2 is SVGIG. CDR3 length: 15 amino acids, cysteine to phenylalanine. Only the CDR3 part of the read is kept: 45 bases, read in frame from the first base. TCRbeta CDR3 regions were amplified from genomic DNA by means of the immunoSEQ Assay, a bias-controlled multiplex PCR. The original pipeline was this. The number of nucleated cells in each sample was estimated by amplification of reference gene primers within the assay. To quantify the absolute abundance of each unique TCRbeta CDR3 rearrangement, sequence reads were collapsed and filtered. For each sample, productive Simpson clonality was calculated by taking the square root of Simpson's diversity index across productive rearrangements. This is the immuneACCESS table as TCRdb keeps it, with only in-frame sequences that have V and J called. A part of the clones is gone; compared with another copy, unresolved V genes explain less than half, and the rest is unexplained. The V and J calls and clone size come from that table; D and trimming were worked out from the DNA. Recorded for this sample are about 120,000 clones; around 89% of them occurred a single time. The ten largest make up roughly 4% of the sample.

The sample originates from a study of blood T cell repertoires in COVID-19 (dated by TCRdb to the early 2020s). Background for the entire study: The collaborator samples originated in the United States, Italy and Spain and spanned the acute and convalescent phases of COVID-19. The prospective study material was composed of cDNA or gDNA derived from T cells, B-cell-depleted T cells, or PBMCs. Deeply sampled blood TCRbeta repertoires from subjects exposed to, actively infected with, or recovered from COVID-19 were included in the dataset. The repertoires were released in a freely available public database intended as a resource for research on the immune response to SARS-CoV-2. The samples were drawn from the first 160 participants of the ongoing ImmuneRACE study and from 1,254 subjects provided by 6 global collaborators. Nearly every sample came with metadata listing a de-identified subject ID, COVID-19 status, age in years and sex. Where HLA class I and class II types were available, the types were taken from metadata supplied by the sample provider, not from assay-based typing. Here is what the overall study found, with its caveats: How much clinical and demographic metadata was included differed by source and by participant, and the metadata was provided uncurated.

At one collaborating source in Seattle, patients were enrolled during active infection and were followed longitudinally through the course of disease. The collaborating institutions used their own protocols to collect whole blood in K2EDTA tubes. For TCRbeta analysis, collaborator samples were shipped as frozen whole blood, as isolated PBMCs, or as DNA extracted from either sample type. The chain was built from TRBV30 and TRBJ2-1; 13 bases in the middle match TRBD2. The sequence was obtained from a man aged 55-75 years with COVID-19, enrolled during active disease. Material for sequencing was peripheral blood. The CDR3 protein: CAWSLLAGGPSEQFF. Here is the DNA: TGTGCCTGGAGCCTACTAGCGGGGGGGCCGAGTGAGCAGTTCTTC.